This entry is about one T cell receptor (beta chain). Its antigen remains unidentified. This record comes from a study of T cells expressing NK-cell markers. Study conclusions and caveats: One observes that, in four donors, these clonotypes were also the leading ones within the CD3+CD56-NKG2C+ fraction. HCMV specificity was not established for the expanded NKG2C+ T cell clones. CD8+ T cells in over five donors included dominant NKG2C+ clonotypes at about 1.0-7.5%.

The germline V gene encodes CDR1 MGHDK and CDR2 SYGVNS. The CDR3 sequence is 16 residues long. Synthesis of TCR beta cDNA relied on 5'RACE template switching carrying UMIs. Reanalyzing the 5' RACE reads, TCRdb keeps one entry per CDR3 protein, without DNA. This sample contains about 260,000 distinct CDR3 sequences. This clonotype was sampled from a man between 18 and 29 years old in good health. This chain uses TRBV25-1 with TRBJ2-1; TCRdb returns TRBD1, unconfirmable since there is no DNA. The sequenced sample consisted of blood T cells: a sorted CD56 or NKG2C T cell subset, CD4+ or CD8+ T cells, or bulk PBMC T cells (not recorded which). CDR3 sequence reads: CASSEPRVGEGDEQFF.